The clone carrying this T cell receptor beta chain was counted ten times or more. The CDR3 is 14 residues long. Losses at the gene ends were 7 bases for V and 3 bases for J; bases not matched to a gene: 6. Germline CDR1 is SGHRS and CDR2 is YFSETQ. The sample belongs to a study of T cells in Graves' hyperthyroidism and ophthalmopathy. Amplification of TCR beta CDR3 regions used RNA as the template. TCR CDR3 regions were first amplified by RT-PCR with HTBI primers. TCRdb recomputed calls from the multiplex PCR reads with MiXCR, one row per CDR3 protein. The repertoire holds hundreds of thousands of distinct CDR3 sequences, approximately 14% seen once, with approximately 35% in the top ten.

The chain joins TRBV5-1 to TRBJ2-1, with TRBD2 matching over 8 bases. The sequenced material came from blood. The source is a middle-aged woman with Graves' ophthalmopathy. The CDR3 spells CASVLGGGYNEQFF. CDR3 bases: TGCGCCAGCGTCCTCGGGGGGGGCTACAATGAGCAGTTCTTC.